The rows below give T cell receptor beta chains drawn from one sample of a study of blood T cell repertoires in COVID-19. Method: immunoSEQ multiplex PCR; TCRdb's copy keeps in-frame clones and lacks some. The sample lists almost 400,000 clones, roughly 90% seen once, with more than 0.9% in the top ten. The sequencing input was PBMCs or T cells enriched from blood (not recorded which). The receptors shown here come from a woman aged 30 to 39 with acute COVID-19. Both conserved end residues are part of each CDR3. A D gene is named only where the DNA matches it firmly. Rows give clone size only sometimes, using once, few, many, or a class for an expanded clone.

>TRBJ2-1|NA|TRBV9|NA
TGTGCCAGCAGCGTAGTTAGCGGCCGGGGCAATGAGCAGTTCTTC
CASSVVSGRGNEQFF
>TRBJ1-2|NA|TRBV9|NA
TGTGCCAGCAGTCGAGTCTTTCTCGGGGATGGCTACACCTTC
CASSRVFLGDGYTF
>TRBJ2-3|NA|TRBV24-1|TRBD1
TGTGCCACCAGTGATTCTCTCCGGGACAGAGCAGATACGCAGTATTTT
CATSDSLRDRADTQYF
>TRBJ2-7|NA|TRBV19|TRBD1
TGTGCCAGTAGTATCGGGACAGGGACCATCTACGAGCAGTACTTC
CASSIGTGTIYEQYF
>TRBJ2-1|NA|TRBV4-3|TRBD1
TGCGCCAGCAGCCTCCGACAACAGGGGTTCTGGGAGCAGTTCTTC
CASSLRQQGFWEQFF
>TRBJ1-5|NA|TRBV5-1|TRBD1
TGCGCCAGCAGCGTCCAGGGGGGCAATCAGCCCCAGCATTTT
CASSVQGGNQPQHF
>TRBJ2-5|NA|TRBV4-2|TRBD2
TGTGCCAGCAGCCCGGGGTGGGAGCGGGGGCACCAAGAGACCCAGTACTTC
CASSPGWERGHQETQYF
>TRBJ2-1|NA|TRBV7-3|NA
TGTGCCAGCAGCTTAAGAGGGGGCTCCTACAATGAGCAGTTCTTC
CASSLRGGSYNEQFF
>TRBJ2-4|once|TRBV3-1/TRBV3-2|NA
TGTGCCAGCAGCCCTCAGGGGTGGATGAACATTCAGTACTTC
CASSPQGWMNIQYF
>TRBJ1-2|few|TRBV6-5|NA
TGTGCCAGCTCAGCGGCCAGCAACTATGGCTACACCTTC
CASSAASNYGYTF
>TRBJ2-7|NA|TRBV28|NA
TGTGCCAGCAATACGCCTAGCGTACGACGCTACGAGCAGTACTTC
CASNTPSVRRYEQYF
>TRBJ1-1|NA|TRBV12-3/TRBV12-4|TRBD1
TGTGCCAGCAGTACAGGGGATACTGAAGCTTTCTTT
CASSTGDTEAFF
>TRBJ1-2|NA|TRBV2|NA
TGTGCCAGCAGCCTAAACCGTCTTGGCTACACCTTC
CASSLNRLGYTF
>TRBJ2-2|NA|TRBV10-3|NA
TGTGCCATCAGTGTACAGGTGACCGGGGAGCTGTTTTTT
CAISVQVTGELFF
>TRBJ2-3|NA|TRBV15|TRBD2
TGTGCCACCAGCTCCGGGGGGGGGCGTTGGGCAGATACGCAGTATTTT
CATSSGGGRWADTQYF
>TRBJ2-1|NA|TRBV5-4|TRBD1
TGTGCCAGCAGCACCCAAGTTCGGGACAGGGGGCCTTACAATGAGCAGTTCTTC
CASSTQVRDRGPYNEQFF
>TRBJ2-7|NA|TRBV12-3/TRBV12-4|TRBD1
TGTGCCAGCAGTCGCACAGGGGACTACGAGCAGTACTTC
CASSRTGDYEQYF
>TRBJ1-1|NA|TRBV11-3|NA
TGTGCCAGCAGCTTTGGGCAGGGGACTGAAGCTTTCTTT
CASSFGQGTEAFF
>TRBJ2-1|NA|TRBV9|TRBD2
TGTGCCAGCAGCGGTAGCGGGGGGGCGAACAATGAGCAGTTCTTC
CASSGSGGANNEQFF
>TRBJ1-6|few|TRBV9|TRBD1
TGTGCCAGCAGCGCAAGGGGGCTGGGTTCACCCCTCCACTTT
CASSARGLGSPLHF
>TRBJ1-6|NA|TRBV2|NA
TGTGCCAGCAGCCTCGACAGCCCCTATAATTCACCCCTCCACTTT
CASSLDSPYNSPLHF
>TRBJ1-1|once|TRBV3-1/TRBV3-2|NA
TGTGCCAGCAGCCCCGGGGGGTCGGGGACTGAAGCTTTCTTT
CASSPGGSGTEAFF
>TRBJ2-1|once|TRBV7-2|TRBD2
TGTGCCAGCAGCTTAGCTAAGCGCGGGGGGGCCGTAAACAATGAGCAGTTCTTC
CASSLAKRGGAVNNEQFF
>TRBJ1-1|once|TRBV6-1|NA
TGTGCCAGCAGTGAATCTAGGTCGGGGGAAGCTTTCTTT
CASSESRSGEAFF